Presented here are 24 T cell receptor beta chains from one specimen sequenced in a study of blood T cells in healthy people across ages. A second PCR, run for about 7 to 12 cycles, used a sample-barcoded 5' primer plus a J-beta primer mix. Via MiXCR, TCRdb re-called the 5' RACE reads, giving one row per CDR3 protein. The table has fewer than 800,000 distinct CDR3 sequences, 25% seen once; the top ten hold 9.4%. These data are also associated with another study on T cells of mothers and their children.

Sample: blood. These receptors all come from a boy younger than 18 in good health.

Concerning this clonotype: An end of the junction does not agree with germline; a read error may underlie this. V usage is TRBV10-3 and J usage is TRBJ1-1; D gene uncertain. The germline gives CDR1 ENHRY, CDR2 SYGVKD. The CDR3 covers 16 residues. This chain's CDR3 is CDISKTDYLMNTEAFF. The CDR3 DNA sequence: TGTGACATCAGTAAGACGGACTATCTCATGAACACTGAAGCTTTCTTT.

The V and J genes are TRBV20-1 and TRBJ1-4; D call uncertain. Deletions cut 1 base from V and 15 bases from J, with 12 bases between. Germline values: CDR1 DFQATT, CDR2 SNEGSKA (reference sequence). This CDR3 is 11 amino acids long. CDR3 residues: CSARAEKVVFF. The CDR3, as DNA: TGCAGTGCTAGAGCCGAAAAAGTGGTGTTTTTT.

This chain links TRBV20-1 with TRBJ2-2; 7 bases map to TRBD1. Germline V lookup: CDR1 DFQATT, CDR2 SNEGSKA (reference sequence). This CDR3 spans 15 amino acids. V was clipped by 4 bases and J by 1 base; unmatched bases: 6. CDR3 sequence reads: CSAILGDRNTGELFF. DNA for the CDR3: TGCAGTGCTATCCTCGGGGACAGGAACACCGGGGAGCTGTTTTTT.

This clonotype has at least ten counts. This rearrangement joins TRBV4-3 to TRBJ2-7, with 8 bases aligning to TRBD1. This CDR3 has 14 residues. Per the germline V gene, CDR1 is LGHNA and CDR2 is YSLEER. The trim removed 0 bases at V and 4 bases at J, leaving 2 bases unmatched. CDR3 coding DNA: TGCGCCAGCAGCCAAGACAGGGGGCGTTACGAGCAGTACTTC. This encodes CASSQDRGRYEQYF.

The genes are TRBV12-3 or TRBV12-4 and TRBJ1-5; TRBD1 might be the D (5 bases). The CDR3 loop spans 11 amino acids. V was clipped by 3 bases and J by 12 bases, with 9 bases between them. The DNA for the CDR3 is TGTGCCAGCAGTTTGGGGGATAACCAGCATTTT. Its protein product is CASSLGDNQHF.

On this clonotype itself: The junction departs from germline at one end; a sequencing error may be responsible. Here the CDR3 reads CASNRGGSYNSPLHF. CDR3 DNA: TGTGCCAGCAATAGGGGTGGGTCCTATAATTCGCCCCTCCACTTT. J is TRBJ1-6 and V is TRBV6-1, with a possible D match to TRBD1 (5 bases). The CDR3 sequence is 15 residues long. Germline-derived CDR1 and CDR2 are MNHNS and SASEGT.

This clonotype has a handful of counts. The chain recombines TRBV2 with TRBJ1-1; D is uncertain. CDR1 SNHLY and CDR2 FYNNEI come from the germline V gene. CDR3 length: 13 residues. Deletions cut 8 bases from V and 1 base from J, with 11 bases between. This chain's CDR3 is CASLREKNTEAFF. The DNA of the CDR3 is TGTGCCAGCTTAAGGGAAAAGAACACTGAAGCTTTCTTT.

The chain employs TRBV6-6 and TRBJ1-2; D is perhaps TRBD1 (5 bases). The CDR3 length is 15 residues. In germline, CDR1 is MNHNY, CDR2 SVGAGI (reference sequence). Deletions cut 7 bases from V and 2 bases from J, with 17 bases between. The CDR3: CASTKGRDGNYGYTF. The DNA for the CDR3 is TGTGCCAGCACCAAAGGCCGGGACGGAAACTATGGCTACACCTTC.

This sequence joins TRBV7-6 and TRBJ2-5; 8 bases fit TRBD2. The V gene end was trimmed by 2 bases and the J gene end by 5 bases; junction bases not matched to a gene: 10. Germline V CDR1 and CDR2: SGHVS, FNYEAQ. This CDR3 region has 16 residues. CDR3 coding DNA: TGTGCCAGCAGCTTACTACGGGGGGGTAGCTATGAGACCCAGTACTTC. Translated, it gives CASSLLRGGSYETQYF. Full variable domain (missing parts from reference TRBV7-6 and TRBJ2-5): GAGVSQSPRYKVTKRGQDVALRCDPISGHVSLYWYRQALGQGPEFLTYFNYEAQQDKSGLPNDRFSAERPEGSISTLTIQRTEQRDSAMYRCASSLLRGGSYETQYFGPGTRLLVL.

The rearrangement joins TRBV12-3 or TRBV12-4 to TRBJ2-5; D is unresolved. The better agreement between TRBJ2-7 and the DNA end casts doubt on the J call. CDR3 size: 13 residues. The CDR3 DNA sequence: TGTGCCAGCAGTTTAATAACATCAGGCGAGCAGTACTTC. It codes for CASSLITSGEQYF.

This chain uses TRBV7-2 with TRBJ2-5, with D perhaps matching TRBD2 (7 bases). The length of the CDR3 is 14 residues. The germline gives CDR1 SGHTA, CDR2 FQGNSA. V was cut by 5 bases and J by 5 bases, with 15 bases left in between. In DNA, the CDR3 is TGTGCCAGCAGCACCCGGGGGGCCCGGGAGACCCAGTACTTC. Protein product: CASSTRGARETQYF.

V is TRBV20-1 and J is TRBJ2-7; weak D call: TRBD2 (5 bases). V lost 5 bases, J lost 3 bases, and 17 bases lay in between. The CDR3 is 14 residues long. Germline values: CDR1 DFQATT, CDR2 SNEGSKA (reference sequence). CDR3 region: CSASDSRFVYEQYF. The CDR3 bases are TGCAGTGCTTCGGACTCGCGATTCGTCTACGAGCAGTACTTC.

A word on this clonotype: The junction does not match germline at one end; this may be a read error. This chain uses TRBV9 with TRBJ2-2; D tentatively reads TRBD1 or TRBD2 (6 bases each). Germline assignment: CDR1 SGDLS and CDR2 YYNGEE. There are 13 residues in the CDR3. In DNA form, the CDR3 reads TGTGCCAGCAGCGTAGGGGACACCGGGGGGCTGTTTTTT. It specifies CASSVGDTGGLFF.

The chain employs TRBV6-5 and TRBJ2-1; D may be TRBD1 (6 bases). V lost 7 bases and J lost 4, with 17 bases in between. CDR1 MNHEY and CDR2 SVGAGI come from the germline V gene. The CDR3 totals 15 residues. CDR3 amino acids: CASKREDSLYNEQFF. The CDR3 nucleotides are TGTGCCAGCAAGAGAGAGGACAGTCTATACAATGAGCAGTTCTTC.

The chain uses TRBV12-3 or TRBV12-4 and TRBJ2-3; D perhaps matches TRBD2 (5 bases). V dropped 7 bases and J dropped 0 bases, with 17 bases sitting between them. The CDR3 covers 16 residues. The CDR3 reads CASTPRVFPSTDTQYF. The CDR3 DNA reads TGTGCCAGCACCCCGCGGGTTTTTCCTAGCACAGATACGCAGTATTTT.

The genes are TRBV6-2 or TRBV6-3 and TRBJ2-1, with a weak D call TRBD2 (5 bases). Germline V gene sequence: CDR1 MNHEY, CDR2 SVGEGT. Trimming left V 4 bases short and J 10 bases short, with 11 bases between. CDR3 length: 12 residues. Here the CDR3 DNA reads TGTGCCAGCAGTTTCCCGGACTTGGAGCAGTTCTTC. Its translation is CASSFPDLEQFF.

This clonotype was recorded a few times. The J gene is TRBJ2-7, the V gene TRBV7-9; D possibly corresponds to TRBD2 (5 bases). Trimming pared 5 bases from V and 0 bases from J, leaving 17 bases between. CDR3 length: 16 amino acids. Germline V CDR1 and CDR2: SEHNR, FQNEAQ (reference sequence). In DNA, the CDR3 is TGTGCCAGCAGCGCCGGACGGGAAAAACCCTCCTACGAGCAGTACTTC. As protein: CASSAGREKPSYEQYF.

The rearrangement uses TRBV2 and TRBJ2-1, with 9 bases fitting TRBD2. This CDR3 is built from 14 residues. Germline values: CDR1 SNHLY, CDR2 FYNNEI. With 3 bases clipped from V and 12 bases from J, the junction kept 9 bases outside the gene matches. CDR3 in DNA: TGTGCCAGCAGTGATCTAGCGGGGCCCGACGGGCAGTTCTTC. Its protein is CASSDLAGPDGQFF.

This chain links TRBV28 with TRBJ2-7; 7 nucleotides agree with TRBD1. In germline, CDR1 is MDHEN, CDR2 SYDVKM. CDR3 length: 15 amino acids. The V segment lost 8 bases and the J segment 6 bases; nucleotides outside the gene matches: 16. The CDR3 here is CASSRRQGRPGEQYF. DNA for the CDR3: TGTGCCAGCTCCAGGAGACAGGGACGTCCCGGCGAGCAGTACTTC.

The rearrangement joins TRBV29-1 to TRBJ1-1; D gene uncertain. Germline V gene data show CDR1 as SQVTM and CDR2 as ANQGSEA. The V and J ends lost 7 bases and 2 bases respectively, with 14 bases between them. The CDR3 contains 13 residues. Written as DNA, the CDR3 is TGCAGCGCGCAGCCTCTCCCTAACACTGAAGCTTTCTTT. This encodes CSAQPLPNTEAFF.

This chain connects TRBV20-1 to TRBJ2-5; D assignment may be TRBD1 or TRBD2 (5 bases each). The V and J ends lost 6 bases and 5 bases respectively, with 19 bases between them. Germline CDR1 and CDR2: DFQATT and SNEGSKA (reference sequence). The CDR3 extends over 14 amino acids. The CDR3, as DNA: TGCAGTGCATTTCGGGGTCAGGGCGGGGAGACCCAGTACTTC. It is translated as CSAFRGQGGETQYF.

In its sample, this clonotype was seen a few times. The chain combines TRBV7-6 with TRBJ2-3; possible D gene TRBD2, 6 bases. This CDR3 is 14 amino acids long. The germline gives CDR1 SGHVS, CDR2 FNYEAQ. Trimming shortened V by 5 bases and J by 4 bases, and 13 bases separated the two germline ends. CDR3 loop: CASSVTGVADTQYF. The CDR3 nucleotides read TGTGCCAGCAGCGTAACGGGGGTGGCAGATACGCAGTATTTT. The full variable domain, completed using reference TRBV7-6 and TRBJ2-3, is GAGVSQSPRYKVTKRGQDVALRCDPISGHVSLYWYRQALGQGPEFLTYFNYEAQQDKSGLPNDRFSAERPEGSISTLTIQRTEQRDSAMYRCASSVTGVADTQYFGPGTRLTVL.

This clonotype was counted a few times. The rearrangement joins TRBV6-5 to TRBJ2-1; TRBD2 matches at 10 bases. The CDR3 contains 12 residues. V shed 5 bases and J 16 bases; nucleotides not matched to a gene: 8. CDR1 is MNHEY, CDR2 SVGAGI, per germline. CDR3 loop: CASSPLAGVSFF. CDR3 bases: TGTGCCAGCAGTCCTCTAGCGGGAGTCTCCTTCTTC.

This chain connects TRBV25-1 to TRBJ1-2; 9 bases align to TRBD1. CDR1 and CDR2 from the germline V gene are MGHDK and SYGVNS. The CDR3 totals 15 residues. J was trimmed by 7 bases and V by 2 bases; bases with no gene match: 8. In DNA, the CDR3 is TGTGCCAGCAGTGAAAGCGGTAGGACAGGGGCTGGCTACACCTTC. Residues: CASSESGRTGAGYTF.